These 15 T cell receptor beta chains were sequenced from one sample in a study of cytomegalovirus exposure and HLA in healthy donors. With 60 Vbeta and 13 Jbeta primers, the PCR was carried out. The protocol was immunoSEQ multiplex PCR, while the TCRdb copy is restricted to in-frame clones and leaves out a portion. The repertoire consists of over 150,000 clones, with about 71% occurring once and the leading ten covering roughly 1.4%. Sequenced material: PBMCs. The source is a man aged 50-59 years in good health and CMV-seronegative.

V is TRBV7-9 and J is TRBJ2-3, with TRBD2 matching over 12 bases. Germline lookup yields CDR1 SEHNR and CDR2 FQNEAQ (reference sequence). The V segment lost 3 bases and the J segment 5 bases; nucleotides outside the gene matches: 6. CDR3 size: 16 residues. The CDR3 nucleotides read TGTGCCAGCAGCTTCTCTAGCGGGGGGGCCAAAGATACGCAGTATTTT. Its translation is CASSFSSGGAKDTQYF.

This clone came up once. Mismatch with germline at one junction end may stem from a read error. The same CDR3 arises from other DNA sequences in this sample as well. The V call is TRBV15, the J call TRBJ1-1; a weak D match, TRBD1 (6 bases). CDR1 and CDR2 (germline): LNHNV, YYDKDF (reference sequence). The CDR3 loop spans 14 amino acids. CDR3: CATSWEGGNTEAFF. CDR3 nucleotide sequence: TGTGCCACCAGTTGGGAGGGGGGGAACACTGAGGCTTTCTTT.

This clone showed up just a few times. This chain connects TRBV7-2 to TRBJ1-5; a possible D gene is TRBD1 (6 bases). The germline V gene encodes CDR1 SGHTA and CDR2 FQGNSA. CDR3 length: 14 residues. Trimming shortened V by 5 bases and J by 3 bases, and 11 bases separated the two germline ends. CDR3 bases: TGTGCCAGCAGCATGGGACAATCCAATCAGCCCCAGCATTTT. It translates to CASSMGQSNQPQHF.

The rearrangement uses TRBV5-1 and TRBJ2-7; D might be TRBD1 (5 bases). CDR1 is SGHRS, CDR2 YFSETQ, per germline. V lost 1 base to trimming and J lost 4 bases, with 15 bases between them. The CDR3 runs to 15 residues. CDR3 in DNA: TGCGCCAGCAGCTTGATTAGGGGTACTCGATACGAGCAGTACTTC. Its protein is CASSLIRGTRYEQYF. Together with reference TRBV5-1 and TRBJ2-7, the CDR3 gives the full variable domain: KAGVTQTPRYLIKTRGQQVTLSCSPISGHRSVSWYQQTPGQGLQFLFEYFSETQRNKGNFPGRFSGRQFSNSRSEMNVSTLELGDSALYLCASSLIRGTRYEQYFGPGTRLTVT.

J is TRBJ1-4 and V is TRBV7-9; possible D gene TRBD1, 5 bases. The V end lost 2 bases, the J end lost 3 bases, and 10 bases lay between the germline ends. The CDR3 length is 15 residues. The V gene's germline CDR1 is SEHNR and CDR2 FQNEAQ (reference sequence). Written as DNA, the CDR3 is TGTGCCAGCAGCTTATTAAAAGGGGCTAATGAAAAACTGTTTTTT. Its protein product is CASSLLKGANEKLFF.

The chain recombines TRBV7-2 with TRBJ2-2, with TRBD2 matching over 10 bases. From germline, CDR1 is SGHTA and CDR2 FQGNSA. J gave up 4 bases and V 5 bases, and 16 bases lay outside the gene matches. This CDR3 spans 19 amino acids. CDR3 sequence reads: CASSPGGVQRGGRTGELFF. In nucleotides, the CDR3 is TGTGCCAGCAGCCCTGGGGGGGTCCAGCGGGGGGGCCGCACCGGGGAGCTGTTTTTT.

The CDR3: CASSTGLTYNEQFF. CDR3 DNA: TGTGCCAGCAGCACGGGACTAACCTACAATGAGCAGTTCTTC. This chain uses TRBV7-9 with TRBJ2-1, with 7 bases identical to TRBD2. J was trimmed by 2 bases and V by 5 bases; bases with no gene match: 3. This CDR3 has 14 residues. The germline CDR1 and CDR2 sequences are SEHNR and FQNEAQ (reference sequence).

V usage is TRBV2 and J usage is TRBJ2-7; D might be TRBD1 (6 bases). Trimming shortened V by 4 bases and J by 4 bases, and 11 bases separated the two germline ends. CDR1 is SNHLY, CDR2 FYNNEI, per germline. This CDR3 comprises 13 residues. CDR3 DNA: TGTGCCAGCAGTGCAATAGGGGGTTACGAGCAGTACTTC. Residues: CASSAIGGYEQYF.

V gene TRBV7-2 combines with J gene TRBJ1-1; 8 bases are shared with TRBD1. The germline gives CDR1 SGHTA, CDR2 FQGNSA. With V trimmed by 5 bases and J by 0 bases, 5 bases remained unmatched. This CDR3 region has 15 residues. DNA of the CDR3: TGTGCCAGCAGCCCAAGGACAGGGATGAACACTGAAGCTTTCTTT. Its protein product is CASSPRTGMNTEAFF.

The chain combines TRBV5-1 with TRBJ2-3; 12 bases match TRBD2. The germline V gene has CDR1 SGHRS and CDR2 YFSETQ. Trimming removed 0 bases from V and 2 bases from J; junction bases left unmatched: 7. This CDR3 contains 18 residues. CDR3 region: CASSLGLAGVPYTDTQYF. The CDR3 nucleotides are TGCGCCAGCAGCTTGGGACTAGCGGGGGTTCCATACACAGATACGCAGTATTTT.

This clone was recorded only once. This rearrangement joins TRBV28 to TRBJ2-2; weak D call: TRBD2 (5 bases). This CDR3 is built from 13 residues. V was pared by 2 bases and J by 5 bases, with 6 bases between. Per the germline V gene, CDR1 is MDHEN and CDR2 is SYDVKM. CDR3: CASSLEGTGELFF. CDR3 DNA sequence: TGTGCCAGCAGTTTAGAGGGAACCGGGGAGCTGTTTTTT.

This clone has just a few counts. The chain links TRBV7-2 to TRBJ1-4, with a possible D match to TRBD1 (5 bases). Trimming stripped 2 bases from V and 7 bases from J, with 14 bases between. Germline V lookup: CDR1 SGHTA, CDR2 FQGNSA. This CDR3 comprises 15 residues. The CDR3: CASSLSLSGGEKLFF. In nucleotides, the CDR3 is TGTGCCAGCAGCTTAAGCCTTAGCGGGGGTGAAAAACTGTTTTTT.

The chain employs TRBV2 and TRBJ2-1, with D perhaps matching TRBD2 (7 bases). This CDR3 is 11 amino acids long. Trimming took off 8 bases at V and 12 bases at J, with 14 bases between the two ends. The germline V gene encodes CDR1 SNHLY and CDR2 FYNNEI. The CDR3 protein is CASPKGGGQFF. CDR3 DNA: TGTGCCAGCCCGAAAGGGGGGGGGCAGTTCTTC.

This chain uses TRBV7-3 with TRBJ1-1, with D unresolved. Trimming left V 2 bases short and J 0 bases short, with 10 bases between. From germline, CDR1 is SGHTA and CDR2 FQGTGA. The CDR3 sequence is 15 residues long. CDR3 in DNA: TGTGCCAGCAGCTTAGGCGGCAGACTGAACACTGAAGCTTTCTTT. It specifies CASSLGGRLNTEAFF.

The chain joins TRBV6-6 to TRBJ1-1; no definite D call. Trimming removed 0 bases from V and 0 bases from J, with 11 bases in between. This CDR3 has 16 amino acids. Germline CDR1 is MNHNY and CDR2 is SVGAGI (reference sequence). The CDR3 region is CASSYSIVLMNTEAFF. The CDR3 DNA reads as TGTGCCAGCAGTTACTCTATAGTTCTCATGAACACTGAAGCTTTCTTT.